Below are 13 T cell receptor beta chains sequenced from a single sample in a study of Graves' ophthalmopathy and Graves' hyperthyroidism. RNA transcripts were the template, and TCR beta CDR3 regions were amplified from them. An initial RT-PCR round employing HTBI primers preceded a second-round multiplex PCR. Via MiXCR, TCRdb re-called the multiplex PCR reads, giving one row per CDR3 protein. The sample carries 600,000 to 950,000 distinct CDR3 sequences, roughly two fifths recorded once. The sequencing sample was made of peripheral blood. The receptors here all came from an adult man with Graves' ophthalmopathy.

The gene calls are TRBV7-2 and TRBJ2-2; 9 bases fit TRBD2. The CDR3 spans 16 residues. Germline assignment: CDR1 SGHTA and CDR2 FQGNSA. V shed 2 bases and J 4 bases; nucleotides not matched to a gene: 5. CDR3 protein: CASSLRLAVRTGELFF. In DNA form, the CDR3 reads TGTGCCAGCAGCTTAAGACTAGCGGTGCGCACCGGGGAGCTGTTTTTT.

Turning to this clonotype: Germline is not matched at one junction end, which may reflect a read error. V and J are TRBV19 and TRBJ2-6; D may match TRBD1 or TRBD2 (6 bases each). In germline, CDR1 is LNHDA, CDR2 SQIVND (reference sequence). This CDR3 contains 14 residues. For the CDR3, the DNA is TGTGCCAGTTCTCGGGAAAGGGGGGCCAACGTCCCGACTTTC. This gives the protein CASSRERGANVPTF.

The gene calls are TRBV20-1 and TRBJ2-7; 11 nucleotides align to TRBD2. After removal of 5 bases from V and 6 bases from J, the junction contained 6 bases not matched to a gene. The V gene's germline CDR1 is DFQATT and CDR2 SNEGSKA (reference sequence). There are 13 residues in the CDR3. CDR3 in DNA: TGCAGTGCTTATAGCGGGGGGGGCTGCGAGCAGTACTTC. Translated, it gives CSAYSGGGCEQYF.

This clonotype came up many times. In DNA, the CDR3 is TGCAGTGCTAGAGTCGTCGCCCGTAGGGAGCCCCAGCATTTT. It is translated as CSARVVARREPQHF. The chain has TRBV20-1 and TRBJ1-5; D unresolved. This CDR3 comprises 14 residues. Germline CDR1 is DFQATT and CDR2 is SNEGSKA (reference sequence). V was trimmed by 1 base and J by 8 bases, leaving 15 bases between them.

This CDR3 reads CASSPSGWSEAFF. The CDR3 DNA sequence: TGTGCCAGCAGCCCCTCCGGGTGGTCTGAAGCTTTCTTT. This chain connects TRBV9 to TRBJ1-1; D unresolved. The germline V and J ends were trimmed by 4 bases and 6 bases, with 13 bases remaining between them. Germline lookup yields CDR1 SGDLS and CDR2 YYNGEE. This CDR3 is built from 13 residues. Together with reference TRBV9 and TRBJ1-1, the CDR3 gives the full variable domain: DSGVTQTPKHLITATGQRVTLRCSPRSGDLSVYWYQQSLDQGLQFLIQYYNGEERAKGNILERFSAQQFPDLHSELNLSSLELGDSALYFCASSPSGWSEAFFGQGTRLTVV.

The V gene is TRBV25-1, the J gene TRBJ2-5; D may correspond to TRBD1 or TRBD2 (7 bases each). V was clipped by 8 bases and J by 2 bases, with 24 bases between them. CDR1 MGHDK and CDR2 SYGVNS come from the germline V gene. This CDR3 has 17 amino acids. The CDR3 loop is CASSSGTASGMQETQYF. The CDR3 region has the DNA TGTGCCAGCTCGTCCGGGACAGCGAGCGGGATGCAAGAGACCCAGTACTTC.

Notes on this clonotype: Given a much more abundant clone one base away, this may be a read error. The chain combines TRBV11-2 with TRBJ2-5; 7 bases are a match to TRBD1. The germline V gene has CDR1 SGHAT and CDR2 FQNNGV. The CDR3 has 15 amino acids. Trimming took 3 bases from V and 2 from J; bases not matched to a gene: 6. The CDR3 DNA follows: TGTGCCAGCAGCTTCGCCGGGACAGTTCAAGAGACCCAGTACTTC. Protein product: CASSFAGTVQETQYF.

This clonotype was seen many times. The chain employs TRBV5-8 and TRBJ2-5; tentatively, D is TRBD1 (7 bases). CDR3 size: 14 residues. V lost 4 bases to trimming and J lost 2 bases, with 12 bases between them. CDR1 is SGHTS and CDR2 is YDEGEE in the germline V gene. DNA for the CDR3: TGTGCCAGCAGCAGGGCGGGACAGCAAGAGACCCAGTACTTC. Translated, it gives CASSRAGQQETQYF.

This clonotype turned up a few times. V gene TRBV24-1 combines with J gene TRBJ1-5, with D perhaps TRBD1 (5 bases). Germline CDR1 KGHDR, CDR2 SFDVKD. V lost 5 bases, J lost 5 bases, and 18 bases lay in between. CDR3 length equals 16 residues. CDR3 coding DNA: TGTGCCACCAGTGGTCGGGGCTACGCCGGGGATCAGCCCCAGCATTTT. This translates into CATSGRGYAGDQPQHF.

This clonotype was counted at least ten times. This chain links TRBV5-1 with TRBJ1-2; D unresolved. The germline V gene has CDR1 SGHRS and CDR2 YFSETQ. The CDR3 is 13 residues long. Trimming removed 2 bases at V and 3 bases at J, with 8 bases between. CDR3 in amino acids: CASSLAKDYGYTF. In nucleotides, the CDR3 is TGCGCCAGCAGCTTAGCGAAGGACTATGGCTACACCTTC.

This clonotype was seen at least ten times. The rearrangement joins TRBV25-1 to TRBJ2-5, with 7 bases identical to TRBD1. CDR1 and CDR2 (germline): MGHDK, SYGVNS. V lost 10 bases, J lost 5 bases, and 10 bases stayed unmatched. This CDR3 spans 13 amino acids. In DNA form, the CDR3 reads TGTGCCAACAGCAACAGGGGTAGGGAGACCCAGTACTTC. Translated: CANSNRGRETQYF.

This CDR3 is CASYGDSPLHF. The CDR3 region has the DNA TGTGCCAGTTACGGGGACTCACCCCTCCACTTT. The chain recombines TRBV25-1 with TRBJ1-6, with D tentatively TRBD1 (5 bases). Germline assignment: CDR1 MGHDK and CDR2 SYGVNS. Between the trimmed V and J ends, which lost 9 bases and 10 bases, there was a span of 10 bases. The CDR3 length is 11 residues.

The chain links TRBV7-2 to TRBJ1-4, with TRBD1 matching 8 bases. V was clipped by 2 bases and J by 7 bases; unmatched bases: 6. The CDR3 is 15 residues long. CDR1 and CDR2 (germline): SGHTA, FQGNSA. CDR3 bases: TGTGCCAGCAGCTTAAGGACAGGGTGGATTGAAAAACTGTTTTTT. Its translation is CASSLRTGWIEKLFF.